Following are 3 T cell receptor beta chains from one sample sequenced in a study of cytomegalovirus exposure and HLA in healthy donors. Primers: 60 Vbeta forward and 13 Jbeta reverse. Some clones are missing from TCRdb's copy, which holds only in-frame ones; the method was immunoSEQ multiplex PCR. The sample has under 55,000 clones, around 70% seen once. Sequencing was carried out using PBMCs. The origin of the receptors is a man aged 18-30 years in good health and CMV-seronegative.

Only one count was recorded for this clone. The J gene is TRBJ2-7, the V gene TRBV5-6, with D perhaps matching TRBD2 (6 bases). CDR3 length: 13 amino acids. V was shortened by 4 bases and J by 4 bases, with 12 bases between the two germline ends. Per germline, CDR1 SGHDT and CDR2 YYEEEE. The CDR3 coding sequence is TGTGCCAGCAGCCTCCTGAGCGGGTACGAGCAGTACTTC. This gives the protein CASSLLSGYEQYF.

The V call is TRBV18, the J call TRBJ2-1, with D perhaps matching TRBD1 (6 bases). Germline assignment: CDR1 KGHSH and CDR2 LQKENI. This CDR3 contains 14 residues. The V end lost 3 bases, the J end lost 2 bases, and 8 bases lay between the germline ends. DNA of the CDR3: TGTGCCAGCTCACCCTGGGGGCCCTACAATGAGCAGTTCTTC. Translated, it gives CASSPWGPYNEQFF.

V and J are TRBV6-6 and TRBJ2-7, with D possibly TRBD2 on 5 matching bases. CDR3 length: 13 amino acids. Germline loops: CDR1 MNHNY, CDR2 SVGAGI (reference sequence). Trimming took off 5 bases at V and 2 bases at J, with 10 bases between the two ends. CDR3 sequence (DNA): TGTGCCAGCAGTCCGGCGGGCACCTACGAGCAGTACTTC. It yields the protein CASSPAGTYEQYF.